The next 27 T cell receptor beta chains were all read from a single sample in a study of T cell changes during pregnancy in multiple sclerosis. Some clones are missing from TCRdb's copy, which holds only in-frame ones; the method was immunoSEQ multiplex PCR. The data contain roughly 49,000 clones, 80% to 95% of them singletons. Sequencing used peripheral blood, obtained after pregnancy. The receptors here all came from a female donor with multiple sclerosis, enrolled in a pregnancy study.

The rearrangement uses TRBV7-9 and TRBJ2-3; 7 bases fit TRBD2. Germline-derived CDR1 and CDR2 are SEHNR and FQNEAQ (reference sequence). This CDR3 contains 13 residues. With V trimmed by 5 bases and J by 11 bases, 10 bases remained unmatched. CDR3 amino acids: CASSAKLARKQYF. The CDR3 DNA reads TGTGCCAGCAGCGCCAAACTAGCGAGAAAGCAGTATTTT. Full variable domain (rest looked up from reference TRBV7-9 and TRBJ2-3): DTGVSQNPRHKITKRGQNVTFRCDPISEHNRLYWYRQTLGQGPEFLTYFQNEAQLEKSRLLSDRFSAERPKGSFSTLEIQRTEQGDSAMYLCASSAKLARKQYFGPGTRLTVL.

The genes are TRBV14 and TRBJ2-7; 9 positions match TRBD1. The CDR3 runs 15 residues. Germline V gene sequence: CDR1 SGHDN, CDR2 FVKESK. V shed 4 bases, J shed 2 bases, and the junction held 6 bases outside the gene matches. In DNA form, the CDR3 reads TGTGCCAGCAGCCCCTACAGGGGGCTTGCCTACGAGCAGTACTTC. It is translated as CASSPYRGLAYEQYF.

The CDR3 is CASSSDSQVYNSPLHF. The CDR3 DNA reads as TGTGCCAGCAGCTCAGATTCACAGGTCTATAATTCACCCCTCCACTTT. The rearrangement joins TRBV9 to TRBJ1-6; the D gene is possibly TRBD1 (5 bases). The germline V gene has CDR1 SGDLS and CDR2 YYNGEE. V was shortened by 4 bases and J by 3 bases, with 14 bases between the two germline ends. The CDR3 runs 16 residues.

The chain carries TRBV7-6 and TRBJ2-1; the match to TRBD2 covers 8 bases. This CDR3 has 17 amino acids. V shed 2 bases, J shed 4 bases, and the junction held 10 bases outside the gene matches. The germline gives CDR1 SGHVS, CDR2 FNYEAQ. The CDR3 DNA reads as TGTGCCAGCAGCTTAAGAGTCCCGGGGGGGGCTTACAATGAGCAGTTCTTC. This translates into CASSLRVPGGAYNEQFF.

V usage is TRBV18 and J usage is TRBJ2-7, with D uncertain. CDR3 length: 12 amino acids. V was pared by 3 bases and J by 3 bases, with 6 bases between. The germline V gene encodes CDR1 KGHSH and CDR2 LQKENI. This CDR3 reads CASSPSDYEQYF. CDR3 sequence (DNA): TGTGCCAGCTCACCTTCAGACTACGAGCAGTACTTC.

Written as DNA, the CDR3 is TGTGCCAGCAGCTTACTTAGCGGGGGGGTACCCAATGAGCAGTTCTTC. Translation: CASSLLSGGVPNEQFF. This chain joins TRBV7-3 and TRBJ2-1; 11 nucleotides agree with TRBD2. Germline loops: CDR1 SGHTA, CDR2 FQGTGA. The length of the CDR3 is 16 residues. V dropped 2 bases and J dropped 6; count of bases not matched to a gene: 6.

V and J are TRBV11-2 and TRBJ1-5; TRBD1 matches at 9 bases. The CDR3 runs 14 residues. V was clipped by 4 bases and J by 6 bases; unmatched bases: 4. The germline gives CDR1 SGHAT, CDR2 FQNNGV. The CDR3 loop reads CASSSGQGSQPQHF. For the CDR3, the DNA is TGTGCCAGCAGCTCAGGACAGGGGAGTCAGCCCCAGCATTTT. Variable domain in full (rest from reference TRBV11-2 and TRBJ1-5): EAGVAQSPRYKIIEKRQSVAFWCNPISGHATLYWYQQILGQGPKLLIQFQNNGVVDDSQLPKDRFSAERLKGVDSTLKIQPAKLEDSAVYLCASSSGQGSQPQHFGDGTRLSIL.

As to this clone: Other DNA sequences of this sample code for an identical CDR3. V and J are TRBV30 and TRBJ1-1; D perhaps matches TRBD1 (5 bases). V lost 0 bases and J lost 2, with 7 bases in between. The CDR3 has 13 amino acids. Germline V lookup: CDR1 GTSNPN, CDR2 SVGIG (reference sequence). The DNA for the CDR3 is TGTGCCTGGAGTGTAGGGGTAAACACTGAAGCTTTCTTT. Translation: CAWSVGVNTEAFF.

The chain couples TRBV4-3 to TRBJ1-1; D might be TRBD1 (5 bases). This CDR3 is built from 15 residues. The V gene lost 6 bases and the J gene lost 1 base, with 15 bases spanning the gap. Germline loops: CDR1 LGHNA, CDR2 YSLEER. For the CDR3, the DNA is TGCGCCAGCAGACCGAATGTCGGGGGGAACACTGAAGCTTTCTTT. Protein sequence: CASRPNVGGNTEAFF.

This clone showed up just once. The chain employs TRBV11-1 and TRBJ1-1; no clear D gene. V lost 4 bases and J 1 base, leaving 7 bases between the germline ends. Germline lookup yields CDR1 SGHAT and CDR2 FQDESV (reference sequence). This CDR3 region has 13 residues. CDR3 residues: CASSSNTNTEAFF. For the CDR3, the DNA is TGTGCCAGCAGCTCCAACACGAACACTGAAGCTTTCTTT.

The V call is TRBV18, the J call TRBJ2-7, with TRBD1 matching over 11 bases. V was pared by 6 bases and J by 3 bases, with 7 bases of the junction left unmatched. The CDR3 runs to 15 residues. Looked up from germline, CDR1 is KGHSH and CDR2 is LQKENI. CDR3: CASSIGDRGDYEQYF. The DNA of the CDR3 is TGTGCCAGCTCGATTGGGGACAGGGGGGACTACGAGCAGTACTTC.

The gene calls are TRBV6-5 and TRBJ1-5; maybe TRBD1 (5 bases). The V end lost 2 bases, the J end lost 2 bases, and 7 bases lay between the germline ends. The CDR3 is made up of 14 amino acids. Per germline, CDR1 MNHEY and CDR2 SVGAGI. CDR3 bases: TGTGCCAGCAGTTACGGCAGGGGCAATCAGCCCCAGCATTTT. Residues: CASSYGRGNQPQHF.

The chain uses TRBV5-1 and TRBJ2-1; 11 bases are a match to TRBD1. V was pared by 3 bases and J by 8 bases, with 7 bases of the junction left unmatched. The CDR3 runs to 15 residues. Germline loops: CDR1 SGHRS, CDR2 YFSETQ. The CDR3 loop reads CASSSRDRGIDEQFF. In DNA, the CDR3 is TGCGCCAGCAGCTCCCGGGACAGGGGGATCGATGAGCAGTTCTTC.

V is TRBV19 and J is TRBJ1-5; D is ambiguous. The CDR3 is 16 residues long. Trimming shortened V by 7 bases and J by 0 bases, and 16 bases separated the two germline ends. Germline CDR1 is LNHDA and CDR2 is SQIVND (reference sequence). The CDR3: CASTPLRGISNQPQHF. The CDR3 DNA reads TGTGCCAGTACTCCCCTTAGAGGGATTAGCAATCAGCCCCAGCATTTT.

This chain joins TRBV6-5 and TRBJ2-3; D gene uncertain. Germline CDR1 is MNHEY and CDR2 is SVGAGI. Trimming pared 0 bases from V and 8 bases from J, leaving 6 bases between. This CDR3 has 12 residues. DNA for the CDR3: TGTGCCAGCAGTTACTCGACGGGTACGCAGTATTTT. This translates into CASSYSTGTQYF.

The chain combines TRBV7-8 with TRBJ2-7, with TRBD1 matching 7 bases. The ends lost 6 bases at V and 2 bases at J; junction bases unmatched: 4. The CDR3 has 13 residues. Germline loops: CDR1 SGHVS, CDR2 FQNEAQ. The CDR3 loop reads CASRPGQPYEQYF. DNA for the CDR3: TGTGCCAGCAGGCCGGGACAGCCCTACGAGCAGTACTTC.

The table lists this clone with a count of one. This sequence joins TRBV5-5 and TRBJ2-2; 7 positions match TRBD1. Unmatched junction bases numbered 7, after V lost 4 bases and J lost 4 bases. CDR3 length equals 15 residues. The germline CDR1 and CDR2 sequences are SGHKS and YYEKEE (reference sequence). The CDR3 DNA reads as TGTGCCAGCAGCCTACCGGGACAGACCACCGGGGAGCTGTTTTTT. Protein sequence: CASSLPGQTTGELFF.

The V gene is TRBV4-3, the J gene TRBJ2-7; 9 bases are shared with TRBD1. The CDR3 loop spans 16 amino acids. J lost 6 bases, V lost 0 bases, and 9 bases had no gene match. Looked up from germline, CDR1 is LGHNA and CDR2 is YSLEER. The CDR3 DNA reads TGCGCCAGCAGCCAAGATAAGGGGGACAGGGCGAGCGAGCAGTACTTC. Translated, it gives CASSQDKGDRASEQYF.

The chain couples TRBV5-3 to TRBJ2-1; weak D call: TRBD1 (7 bases). TRBV5-3 counts as an open reading frame of uncertain function. The CDR3 spans 16 residues. Trimming shortened V by 2 bases and J by 4 bases, and 16 bases separated the two germline ends. The CDR3 DNA reads TGTGCCAGAAGCTTTGGGGGCCAGGGGGGATACAATGAGCAGTTCTTC. As protein: CARSFGGQGGYNEQFF.

This chain links TRBV27 with TRBJ1-2; a possible D gene is TRBD1 (6 bases). Germline CDR1 MNHEY, CDR2 SMNVEV (reference sequence). V was trimmed by 8 bases and J by 4 bases, leaving 29 bases between them. CDR3 length: 18 residues. In DNA, the CDR3 is TGTGCCAGCCACCCCTCCGGGGGGGGCGCAAGTTCCGCCTATGGCTACACCTTC. It yields the protein CASHPSGGGASSAYGYTF.

The chain carries TRBV30 and TRBJ2-4; 7 bases are shared with TRBD2. The CDR3 has 14 amino acids. Germline V gene sequence: CDR1 GTSNPN, CDR2 SVGIG (reference sequence). V lost 7 bases, J lost 6 bases, and 12 bases stayed unmatched. The CDR3 reads CAYNRGDAGNIQYF. The CDR3, as DNA: TGTGCCTATAATCGGGGGGACGCGGGAAACATTCAGTACTTC.

The V call is TRBV11-2, the J call TRBJ1-2; tentative D call: TRBD1 (5 bases). Germline CDR1 SGHAT, CDR2 FQNNGV. Trimming took off 8 bases at V and 4 bases at J, with 17 bases between the two ends. The CDR3 consists of 14 residues. The CDR3 here is CASYGPGTGYGYTF. The CDR3 region has the DNA TGTGCCAGCTACGGGCCGGGGACTGGCTATGGCTACACCTTC.

This sequence joins TRBV5-5 and TRBJ1-4; TRBD1 agrees at 7 bases. With V trimmed by 4 bases and J by 8 bases, 8 bases remained unmatched. In germline, CDR1 is SGHKS, CDR2 YYEKEE (reference sequence). The CDR3 is 14 residues long. DNA for the CDR3: TGTGCCAGCAGCATTGGCAGGGGGGCGGAAAAACTGTTTTTT. Translated: CASSIGRGAEKLFF. Supplemented by reference TRBV5-5 and TRBJ1-4, the full variable domain reads DAGVTQSPTHLIKTRGQQVTLRCSPISGHKSVSWYQQVLGQGPQFIFQYYEKEERGRGNFPDRFSARQFPNYSSELNVNALLLGDSALYLCASSIGRGAEKLFFGSGTQLSVL.

This chain joins TRBV2 and TRBJ1-4; TRBD1 might be the D (5 bases). This CDR3 has 12 amino acids. The germline CDR1 and CDR2 sequences are SNHLY and FYNNEI. The CDR3 nucleotides are TGTGCTTGCCGAGGGGAGGCTGAAAAACTGTTTTTT. It codes for CACRGEAEKLFF. The full variable domain, its missing parts supplied by reference TRBV2 and TRBJ1-4, is EPEVTQTPSHQVTQMGQEVILRCVPISNHLYFYWYRQILGQKVEFLVSFYNNEISEKSEIFDDQFSVERPDGSNFTLKIRSTKLEDSAMYFCACRGEAEKLFFGSGTQLSVL.

The rearrangement links TRBV7-2 to TRBJ2-3, with 7 positions matching TRBD1. The CDR3 runs to 16 residues. Germline assignment: CDR1 SGHTA and CDR2 FQGNSA. With 3 bases clipped from V and 2 bases from J, the junction kept 8 bases outside the gene matches. The CDR3 nucleotides read TGTGCCAGCAGCTTTCTATCGGGACAGCTCACAGATACGCAGTATTTT. Translated, it gives CASSFLSGQLTDTQYF.

The rearrangement links TRBV7-2 to TRBJ1-1; 9 bases agree with TRBD1. V dropped 7 bases and J dropped 7; count of bases not matched to a gene: 7. Germline V gene data show CDR1 as SGHTA and CDR2 as FQGNSA. This CDR3 has 13 residues. This chain's CDR3 is CASNSLTGGEAFF. Here the CDR3 DNA reads TGTGCCAGCAACTCCCTGACAGGGGGTGAAGCTTTCTTT.

This clone has only one observation. V usage is TRBV2 and J usage is TRBJ1-2; 7 nucleotides match TRBD1. CDR1 is SNHLY, CDR2 FYNNEI, per germline. After removal of 10 bases from V and 2 bases from J, the junction contained 4 bases not matched to a gene. The CDR3 has 12 residues. CDR3 region: CATGTENYGYTF. The CDR3 bases are TGTGCCACGGGGACAGAGAACTATGGCTACACCTTC.